This T cell receptor beta chain comes out of a study of CD8+ T cells in alopecia areata. Turning to the study itself: Each of the treated patients was given oral tofacitinib, 5 to 10 mg twice daily, for moderate-to-severe alopecia areata. Treated patients received severity scores based on the percentage of scalp area affected. Study-wide results and caveats: Tofacitinib significantly brought down scalp clonality and expanded CD8+ clones among top 100.

Investigators isolated RNA and reverse transcribed it into cDNA to act as the sequencing template. Some clones are missing from TCRdb's copy, which holds only in-frame ones; the method was immunoSEQ multiplex PCR. The table has 200,000 or so clones, 30% to 40% seen once. As for this clone: Its specificity is not known. Sequence at one end of the junction differs from germline and may be a read error.

Documented treatment: oral pan-JAK inhibitor, 5-10 mg twice daily. This CDR3 is 13 amino acids long. Germline CDR1 LNHNV, CDR2 YYDKDF (reference sequence). This clonotype was obtained from a human donor with alopecia areata. The genes are TRBV15 and TRBJ2-6, with unresolved D. Sequences were derived from CD4+ T cells sorted from blood, sampled at approximately week 34, from a patient treated with tofacitinib. Here the CDR3 DNA reads TGTGCCACTCGAGCCTCTGGGTCCAACGTCCTGACTTTC. Its protein product is CATRASGSNVLTF.